The T cell receptor (beta chain) under discussion was sequenced for a study of regulatory T cells in long-lasting Graves disease. The CDR3 runs 13 residues. V was trimmed by 5 bases and J by 3 bases, leaving 14 bases between them. Germline V CDR1 and CDR2: DFQATT, SNEGSKA (reference sequence). This clonotype was counted ten times or more. The time point here: persistent/refractory GD, antithyroid drugs over 5 years with positive TRAb. With RNA extracted from PBMCs as input, the TCR library was made. According to the study, TCR beta libraries were built with iRepertoire HTBI primers and CDR3-region Arm-PCR. TCRdb used MiXCR to reprocess the multiplex PCR reads, holding one entry per CDR3 protein. The sample has about 660,000 distinct CDR3 sequences; 25% to 30% are singletons.

The receptor comes from a female donor with Graves disease. The V call is TRBV20-1, the J call TRBJ2-7; tentative D call: TRBD1 (5 bases). Material: peripheral blood mononuclear cells (PBMCs), obtained when the disease was refractory, from a patient treated with antithyroid drugs. CDR3 loop: CSAGAAAVYEQYF. The CDR3 DNA is TGCAGTGCTGGGGCGGCGGCAGTCTACGAGCAGTACTTC.